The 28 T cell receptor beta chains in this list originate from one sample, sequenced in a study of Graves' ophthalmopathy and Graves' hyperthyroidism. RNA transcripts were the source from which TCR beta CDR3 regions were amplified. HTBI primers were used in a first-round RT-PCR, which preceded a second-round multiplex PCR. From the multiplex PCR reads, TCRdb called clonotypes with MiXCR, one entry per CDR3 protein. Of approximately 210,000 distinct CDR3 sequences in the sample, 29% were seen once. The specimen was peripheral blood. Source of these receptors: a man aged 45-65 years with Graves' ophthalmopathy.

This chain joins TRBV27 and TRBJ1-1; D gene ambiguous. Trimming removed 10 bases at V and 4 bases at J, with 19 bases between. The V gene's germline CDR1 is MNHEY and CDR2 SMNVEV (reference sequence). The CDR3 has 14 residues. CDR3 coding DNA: TGTGCCACCTCGTTTGTGTTGGGTAGCACTGAAGCTTTCTTT. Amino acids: CATSFVLGSTEAFF.

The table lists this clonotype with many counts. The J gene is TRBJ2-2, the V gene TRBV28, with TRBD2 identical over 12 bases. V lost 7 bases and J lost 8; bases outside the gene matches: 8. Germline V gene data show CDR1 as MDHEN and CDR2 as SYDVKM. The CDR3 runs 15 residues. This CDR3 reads CASIKGLAGRGELFF. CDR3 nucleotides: TGTGCCAGCATAAAAGGACTAGCGGGACGAGGGGAGCTGTTTTTT.

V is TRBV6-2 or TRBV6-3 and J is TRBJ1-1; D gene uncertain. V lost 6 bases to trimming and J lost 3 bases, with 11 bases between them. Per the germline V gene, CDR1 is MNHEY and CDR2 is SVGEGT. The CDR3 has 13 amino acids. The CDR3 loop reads CASRRSGDTEAFF. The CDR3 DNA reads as TGTGCCAGCAGGAGAAGCGGGGACACTGAAGCTTTCTTT.

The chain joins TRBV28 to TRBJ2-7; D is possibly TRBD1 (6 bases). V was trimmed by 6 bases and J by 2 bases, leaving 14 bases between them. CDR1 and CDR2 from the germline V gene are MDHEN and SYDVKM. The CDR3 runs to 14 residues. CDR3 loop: CASRRDRPPYEQYF. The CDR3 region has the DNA TGTGCCAGCAGGCGTGACAGGCCACCCTACGAGCAGTACTTC. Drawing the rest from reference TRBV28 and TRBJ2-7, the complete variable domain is DVKVTQSSRYLVKRTGEKVFLECVQDMDHENMFWYRQDPGLGLRLIYFSYDVKMKEKGDIPEGYSVSREKKERFSLILESASTNQTSMYLCASRRDRPPYEQYFGPGTRLTVT.

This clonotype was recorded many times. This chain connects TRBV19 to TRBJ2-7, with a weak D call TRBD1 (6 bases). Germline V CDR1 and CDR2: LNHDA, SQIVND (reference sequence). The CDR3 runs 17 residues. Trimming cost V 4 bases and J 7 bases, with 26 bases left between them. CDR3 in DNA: TGTGCCAGTAGTACCACCCCCCCTCCGGACAGCCCCCGAGAGCAGTACTTC. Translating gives CASSTTPPPDSPREQYF.

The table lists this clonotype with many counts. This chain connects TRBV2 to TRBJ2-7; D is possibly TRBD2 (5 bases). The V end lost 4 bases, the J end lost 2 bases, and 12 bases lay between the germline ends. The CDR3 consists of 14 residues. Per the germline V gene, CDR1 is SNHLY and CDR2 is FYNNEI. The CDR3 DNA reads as TGTGCCAGCAGTGCCTCCCAGGAGGCCTACGAGCAGTACTTC. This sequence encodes CASSASQEAYEQYF.

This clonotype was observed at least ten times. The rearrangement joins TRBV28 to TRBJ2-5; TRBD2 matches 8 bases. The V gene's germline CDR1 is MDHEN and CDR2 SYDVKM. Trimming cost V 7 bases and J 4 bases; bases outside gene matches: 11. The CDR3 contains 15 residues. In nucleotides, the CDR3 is TGTGCCAGCACTGAGAGCGGGAGTGCGGCAGAGACCCAGTACTTC. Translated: CASTESGSAAETQYF.

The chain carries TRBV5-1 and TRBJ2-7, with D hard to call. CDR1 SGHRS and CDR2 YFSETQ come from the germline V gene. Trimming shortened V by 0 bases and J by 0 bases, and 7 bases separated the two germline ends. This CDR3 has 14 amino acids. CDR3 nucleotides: TGCGCCAGCAGCTTGGATGCTAGCTCCTACGAGCAGTACTTC. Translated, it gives CASSLDASSYEQYF.

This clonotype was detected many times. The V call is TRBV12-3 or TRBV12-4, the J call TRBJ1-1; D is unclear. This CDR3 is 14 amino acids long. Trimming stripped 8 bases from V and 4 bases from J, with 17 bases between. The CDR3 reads CASGRGGSRTEAFF. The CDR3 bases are TGTGCCAGCGGTCGGGGAGGGAGTCGCACTGAAGCTTTCTTT.

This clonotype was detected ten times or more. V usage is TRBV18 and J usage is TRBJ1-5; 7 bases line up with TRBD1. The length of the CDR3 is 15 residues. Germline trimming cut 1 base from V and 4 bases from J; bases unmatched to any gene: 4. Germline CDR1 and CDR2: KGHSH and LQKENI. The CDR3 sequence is CASSPLKGANQPQHF. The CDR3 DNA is TGTGCCAGCTCACCACTGAAGGGGGCGAATCAGCCCCAGCATTTT.

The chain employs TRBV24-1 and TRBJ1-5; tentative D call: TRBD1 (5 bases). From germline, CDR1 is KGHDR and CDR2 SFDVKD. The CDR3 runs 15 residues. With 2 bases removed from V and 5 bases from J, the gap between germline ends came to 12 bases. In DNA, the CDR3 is TGTGCCACCAGTGATTCGGGACCCCCTTATCAGCCCCAGCATTTT. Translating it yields CATSDSGPPYQPQHF.

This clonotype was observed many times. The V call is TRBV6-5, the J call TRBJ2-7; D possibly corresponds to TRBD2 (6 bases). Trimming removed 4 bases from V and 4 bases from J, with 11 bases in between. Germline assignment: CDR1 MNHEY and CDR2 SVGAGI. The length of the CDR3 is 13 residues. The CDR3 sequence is CASSSGTSYEQYF. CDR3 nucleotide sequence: TGTGCCAGCAGTTCCGGGACTTCTTACGAGCAGTACTTC.

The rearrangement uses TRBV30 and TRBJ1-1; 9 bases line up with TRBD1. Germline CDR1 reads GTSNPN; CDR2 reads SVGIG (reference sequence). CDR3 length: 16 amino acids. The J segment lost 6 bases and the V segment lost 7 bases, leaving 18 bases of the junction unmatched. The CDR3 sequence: CASQQGALGPSAEAFF. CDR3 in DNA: TGTGCCTCACAACAGGGGGCCTTAGGACCTTCCGCTGAAGCTTTCTTT.

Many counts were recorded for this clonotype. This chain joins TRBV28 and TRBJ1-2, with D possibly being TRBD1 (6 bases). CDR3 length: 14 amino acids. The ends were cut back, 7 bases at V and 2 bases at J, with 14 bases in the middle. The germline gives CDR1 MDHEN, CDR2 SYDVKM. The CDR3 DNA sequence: TGTGCCAGCACCTGGGGGCAGGGAAACTATGGCTACACCTTC. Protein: CASTWGQGNYGYTF.

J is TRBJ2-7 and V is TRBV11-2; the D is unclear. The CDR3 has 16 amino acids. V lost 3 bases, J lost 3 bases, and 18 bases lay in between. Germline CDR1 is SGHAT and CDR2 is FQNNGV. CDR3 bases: TGTGCCAGCAGCTTGAGGACCCCCAGTTCAATCTACGAGCAGTACTTC. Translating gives CASSLRTPSSIYEQYF.

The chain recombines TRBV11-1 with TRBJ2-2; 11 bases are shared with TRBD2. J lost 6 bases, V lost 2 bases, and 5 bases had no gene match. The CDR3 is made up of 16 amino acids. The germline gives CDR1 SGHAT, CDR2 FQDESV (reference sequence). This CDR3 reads CASSLNPSGRPGELFF. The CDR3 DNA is TGTGCCAGCAGCTTAAACCCTAGCGGGAGGCCCGGGGAGCTGTTTTTT.

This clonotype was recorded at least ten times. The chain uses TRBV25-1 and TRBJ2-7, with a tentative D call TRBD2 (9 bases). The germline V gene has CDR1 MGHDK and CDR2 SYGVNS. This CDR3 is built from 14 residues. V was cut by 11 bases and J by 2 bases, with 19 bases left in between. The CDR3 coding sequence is TGTGCCGCGGGGGGGACAGGCCTTACCTACGAGCAGTACTTC. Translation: CAAGGTGLTYEQYF.

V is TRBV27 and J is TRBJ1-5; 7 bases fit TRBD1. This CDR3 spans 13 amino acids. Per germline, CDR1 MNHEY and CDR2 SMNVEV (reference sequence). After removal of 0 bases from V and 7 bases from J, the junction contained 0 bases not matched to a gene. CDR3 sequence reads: CASSLSGGQPQHF. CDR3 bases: TGTGCCAGCAGTTTATCAGGGGGCCAGCCCCAGCATTTT.

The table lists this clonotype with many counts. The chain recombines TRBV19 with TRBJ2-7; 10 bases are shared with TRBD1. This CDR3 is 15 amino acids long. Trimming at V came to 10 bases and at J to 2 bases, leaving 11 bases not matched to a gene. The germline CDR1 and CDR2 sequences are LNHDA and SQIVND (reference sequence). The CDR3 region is CATSLYGTGAYEQYF. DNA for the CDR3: TGTGCCACCTCCTTATACGGGACAGGGGCCTACGAGCAGTACTTC. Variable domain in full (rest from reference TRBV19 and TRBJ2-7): DGGITQSPKYLFRKEGQNVTLSCEQNLNHDAMYWYRQDPGQGLRLIYYSQIVNDFQKGDIAEGYSVSREKKESFPLTVTSAQKNPTAFYLCATSLYGTGAYEQYFGPGTRLTVT.

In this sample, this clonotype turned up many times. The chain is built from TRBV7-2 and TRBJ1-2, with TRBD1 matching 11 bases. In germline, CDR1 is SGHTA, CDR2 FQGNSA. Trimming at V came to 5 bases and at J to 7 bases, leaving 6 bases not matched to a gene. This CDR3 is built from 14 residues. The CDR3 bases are TGTGCCAGCAGCATCGGGACAGGGGGAGGTGGCTACACCTTC. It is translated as CASSIGTGGGGYTF.

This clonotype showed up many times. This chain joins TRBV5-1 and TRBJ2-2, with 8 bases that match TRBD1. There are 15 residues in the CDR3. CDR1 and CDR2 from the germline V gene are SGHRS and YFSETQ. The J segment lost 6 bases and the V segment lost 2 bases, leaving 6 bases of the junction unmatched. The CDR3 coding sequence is TGCGCCAGCAGCTTCGACAGGGGCGGTTCCGGGGAGCTGTTTTTT. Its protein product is CASSFDRGGSGELFF.

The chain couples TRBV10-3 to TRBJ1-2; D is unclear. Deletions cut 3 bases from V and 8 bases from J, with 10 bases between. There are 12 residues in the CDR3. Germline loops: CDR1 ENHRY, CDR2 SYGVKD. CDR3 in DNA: TGTGCCATCAGTGATGGTGGCTGGGGCTACACCTTC. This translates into CAISDGGWGYTF.

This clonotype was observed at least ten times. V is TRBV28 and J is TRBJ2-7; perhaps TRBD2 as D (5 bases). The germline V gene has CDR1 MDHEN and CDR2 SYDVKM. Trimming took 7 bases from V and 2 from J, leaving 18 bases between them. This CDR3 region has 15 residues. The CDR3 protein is CASTSFRTHPYEQYF. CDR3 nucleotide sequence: TGTGCCAGCACATCCTTTCGGACTCATCCCTACGAGCAGTACTTC.

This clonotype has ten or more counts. Written as DNA, the CDR3 is TGTGCCAGCAGGGCGGGACAGGCGGGGCGGGAGCAGTACTTC. It encodes CASRAGQAGREQYF. The chain uses TRBV2 and TRBJ2-7, with 8 bases fitting TRBD1. The V and J ends lost 6 bases and 7 bases, in that order; junction bases with no gene match: 11. The CDR3 runs 14 residues. Germline-derived CDR1 and CDR2 are SNHLY and FYNNEI.

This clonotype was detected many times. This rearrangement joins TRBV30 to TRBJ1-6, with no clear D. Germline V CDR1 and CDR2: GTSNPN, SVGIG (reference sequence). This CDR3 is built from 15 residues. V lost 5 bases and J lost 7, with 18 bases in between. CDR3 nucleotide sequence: TGTGCCTGGGACTACGGAACTTTTCGGAATTCACCCCTCCACTTT. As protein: CAWDYGTFRNSPLHF. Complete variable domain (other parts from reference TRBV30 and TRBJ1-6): SQTIHQWPATLVQPVGSPLSLECTVEGTSNPNLYWYRQAAGRGLQLLFYSVGIGQISSEVPQNLSASRPQDRQFILSSKKLLLSDSGFYLCAWDYGTFRNSPLHFGNGTRLTVT.

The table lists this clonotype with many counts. The CDR3 reads CASSPQGITFENTEAFF. CDR3 coding DNA: TGTGCCAGCAGCCCACAGGGGATTACGTTTGAGAACACTGAAGCTTTCTTT. The rearrangement uses TRBV12-3 or TRBV12-4 and TRBJ1-1, with 7 bases fitting TRBD1. The CDR3 totals 17 residues. The ends lost 6 bases at V and 1 base at J; junction bases unmatched: 14.

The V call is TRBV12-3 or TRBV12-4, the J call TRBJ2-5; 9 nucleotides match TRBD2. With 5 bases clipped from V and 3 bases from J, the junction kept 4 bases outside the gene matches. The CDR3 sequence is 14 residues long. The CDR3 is CASSPIAGEETQYF. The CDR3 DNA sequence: TGTGCCAGCAGTCCGATAGCGGGGGAAGAGACCCAGTACTTC.

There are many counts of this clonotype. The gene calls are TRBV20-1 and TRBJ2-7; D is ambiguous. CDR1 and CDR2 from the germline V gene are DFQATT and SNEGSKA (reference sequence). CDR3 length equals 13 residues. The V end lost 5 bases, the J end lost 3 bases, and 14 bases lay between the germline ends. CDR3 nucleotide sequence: TGCAGTGCTGGACGCGGACCGGGCTACGAGCAGTACTTC. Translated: CSAGRGPGYEQYF.